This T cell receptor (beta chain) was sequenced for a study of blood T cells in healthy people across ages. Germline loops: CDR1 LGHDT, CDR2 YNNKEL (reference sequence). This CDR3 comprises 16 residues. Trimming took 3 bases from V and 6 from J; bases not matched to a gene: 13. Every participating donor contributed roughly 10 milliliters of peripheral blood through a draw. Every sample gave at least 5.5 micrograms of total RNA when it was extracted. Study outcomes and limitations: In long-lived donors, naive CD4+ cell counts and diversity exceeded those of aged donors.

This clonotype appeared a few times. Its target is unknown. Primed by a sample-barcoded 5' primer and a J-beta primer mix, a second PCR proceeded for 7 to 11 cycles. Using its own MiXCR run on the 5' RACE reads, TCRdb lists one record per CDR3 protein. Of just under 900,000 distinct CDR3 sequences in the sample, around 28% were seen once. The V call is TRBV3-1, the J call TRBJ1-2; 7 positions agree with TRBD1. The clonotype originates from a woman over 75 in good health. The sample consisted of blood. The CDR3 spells CASSQGPGQREDGYTF. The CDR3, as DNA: TGTGCCAGCAGCCAGGGTCCGGGACAGCGGGAGGATGGCTACACCTTC.